Following are 32 T cell receptor beta chains from one sample sequenced in a study of T-cell reconstitution after alpha-beta-depleted transplantation in children. Unique molecular identifiers were used in preparing the TCRbeta library. A single record per CDR3 protein comes from TCRdb applying MiXCR to the PCR reads. The sample lists 700,000 or so distinct CDR3 sequences, around 12% seen once, with 0.65% to 0.9% in the top ten. The source material was PBMCs, sampled before TCRalphabeta/CD19-depleted stem cell transplant. Source of these receptors: a girl aged 2-15 years with congenital amegakaryocytic thrombocytopenia, due to receive a stem cell transplant.

This clonotype occurred a few times. The chain joins TRBV12-3 or TRBV12-4 to TRBJ2-1, with D hard to call. V lost 6 bases, J lost 6 bases, and 15 bases lay in between. The CDR3 is 14 residues long. CDR3 coding DNA: TGTGCCAGCAGCTCGGGCCCCGAGATCAATGAGCAGTTCTTC. Translated: CASSSGPEINEQFF.

This clonotype has just a few counts. The chain links TRBV5-1 to TRBJ2-4; possibly TRBD1 or TRBD2 for D (5 bases each). The CDR3 covers 16 residues. Per the germline V gene, CDR1 is SGHRS and CDR2 is YFSETQ. Between the trimmed V and J ends, which lost 1 base and 0 bases, there was a span of 11 bases. CDR3 sequence: CASSLQGREAKNIQYF. As DNA, the CDR3 is TGCGCCAGCAGCTTGCAGGGCCGGGAAGCCAAAAACATTCAGTACTTC.

This clonotype was seen at least ten times. This chain connects TRBV5-1 to TRBJ2-2, with D perhaps matching TRBD1 or TRBD2 (6 bases each). The CDR3 runs to 14 residues. Between the trimmed V and J ends, which lost 6 bases and 1 base, there was a span of 10 bases. Germline-derived CDR1 and CDR2 are SGHRS and YFSETQ. The CDR3 region has the DNA TGCGCCAGCATGGGGGGCATGAACACCGGGGAGCTGTTTTTT. Translation: CASMGGMNTGELFF.

The rearrangement joins TRBV2 to TRBJ1-5; D uncertain. The germline V and J ends were trimmed by 7 bases and 0 bases, with 10 bases remaining between them. Germline CDR1 reads SNHLY; CDR2 reads FYNNEI. The CDR3 runs to 14 residues. Here the CDR3 DNA reads TGTGCCAGCATGGAGGGAGATAGCAATCAGCCCCAGCATTTT. Encoded protein: CASMEGDSNQPQHF.

The chain recombines TRBV20-1 with TRBJ2-3; 9 bases are shared with TRBD1. Unmatched junction bases numbered 10, after V lost 6 bases and J lost 6 bases. The germline V gene encodes CDR1 DFQATT and CDR2 SNEGSKA (reference sequence). The CDR3 length is 14 residues. In nucleotides, the CDR3 is TGCAGTGCCTACTCCGGGACAGGGTCCGATACGCAGTATTTT. It encodes CSAYSGTGSDTQYF.

In this sample, this clonotype turned up a few times. The chain links TRBV7-9 to TRBJ1-2; D not certain. The CDR3 spans 16 residues. Trimming took off 5 bases at V and 4 bases at J, with 20 bases between the two ends. CDR1 is SEHNR, CDR2 FQNEAQ, per germline (reference sequence). CDR3 coding DNA: TGTGCCAGCAGCGGCTTGGAAACAGCCATTATCTATGGCTACACCTTC. Protein product: CASSGLETAIIYGYTF.

This clonotype was counted once. The gene calls are TRBV12-3 or TRBV12-4 and TRBJ2-5, with TRBD2 matching 7 bases. The J segment lost 5 bases and the V segment lost 7 bases, leaving 10 bases of the junction unmatched. CDR3 length: 14 residues. The DNA for the CDR3 is TGTGCCAGCACCCGTTCTAGCGGAGTGGAGACCCAGTACTTC. It encodes CASTRSSGVETQYF.

Many counts were recorded for this clonotype. The V and J genes are TRBV4-1 and TRBJ1-1; possible D gene TRBD1, 6 bases. CDR3 size: 17 residues. V lost 0 bases to trimming and J lost 1 base, with 15 bases between them. Germline assignment: CDR1 MGHRA and CDR2 YSYEKL. The CDR3 loop reads CASSQDIGQPENTEAFF. The CDR3 nucleotides read TGCGCCAGCAGCCAAGACATCGGACAGCCCGAGAACACTGAAGCTTTCTTT.

CDR3 coding DNA: TGTGCCAGCAGCTCGGAGGGGGGGGGGACCTACAATGAGCAGTTCTTC. Translated: CASSSEGGGTYNEQFF. The V call is TRBV9, the J call TRBJ2-1; possibly TRBD2 for D (7 bases). The germline V and J ends were trimmed by 4 bases and 2 bases, with 16 bases remaining between them. CDR1 and CDR2 (germline): SGDLS, YYNGEE. This CDR3 comprises 16 residues.

The sample holds a few counts of this clonotype. J is TRBJ2-1 and V is TRBV9, with 11 bases aligning to TRBD2. This CDR3 spans 14 amino acids. The trim removed 5 bases at V and 10 bases at J, leaving 8 bases unmatched. Germline assignment: CDR1 SGDLS and CDR2 YYNGEE. CDR3 protein: CASSKLAGEREQFF. In DNA, the CDR3 is TGTGCCAGCAGTAAACTAGCGGGAGAACGGGAGCAGTTCTTC.

The table lists this clonotype with many counts. The CDR3 DNA reads TGTGCCAGCAGCTTACAGTTGATCGTCTTCAATATTAGCGGGAGCTCCTACAATGAGCAGTTCTTC. It codes for CASSLQLIVFNISGSSYNEQFF. This chain links TRBV7-2 with TRBJ2-1, with 9 bases aligning to TRBD2. The CDR3 loop spans 22 amino acids. Germline V gene lookup returns CDR1 SGHTA and CDR2 FQGNSA. V shed 2 bases, J shed 0 bases, and the junction held 20 bases outside the gene matches.

The chain employs TRBV4-1 and TRBJ2-1; TRBD2 is a possible D gene (5 bases). Deletions cut 0 bases from V and 3 bases from J, with 18 bases between. Per the germline V gene, CDR1 is MGHRA and CDR2 is YSYEKL. This CDR3 is 18 amino acids long. CDR3 amino acids: CASSQDLRERIHYNEQFF. The CDR3 DNA reads as TGCGCCAGCAGCCAAGATCTGAGGGAGCGAATCCACTACAATGAGCAGTTCTTC.

Points on this clonotype: Since a much larger clone is just one base distant, this may be a read error. The chain links TRBV29-1 to TRBJ1-1; no firm D call. Trimming left V 3 bases short and J 0 bases short, with 8 bases between. This CDR3 region has 13 residues. Looked up from germline, CDR1 is SQVTM and CDR2 is ANQGSEA. The CDR3 spells CSVERSVNTEAFF. DNA of the CDR3: TGCAGCGTTGAGAGGTCGGTGAACACTGAAGCTTTCTTT.

There are many counts of this clonotype. This chain uses TRBV29-1 with TRBJ2-7, with D perhaps TRBD1 or TRBD2 (8 bases each). V dropped 5 bases and J dropped 6 bases, with 17 bases sitting between them. Looked up from germline, CDR1 is SQVTM and CDR2 is ANQGSEA. CDR3 length: 13 residues. CDR3 amino acids: CSVLAGGQGEQYF. The CDR3 DNA is TGCAGCGTTCTCGCGGGAGGACAGGGCGAGCAGTACTTC.

V gene TRBV20-1 combines with J gene TRBJ1-2; a possible D gene is TRBD1 (6 bases). The germline CDR1 and CDR2 sequences are DFQATT and SNEGSKA (reference sequence). V dropped 6 bases and J dropped 8 bases, with 13 bases sitting between them. There are 11 residues in the CDR3. This chain's CDR3 is CSALGHEGYTF. The DNA for the CDR3 is TGCAGTGCGTTGGGACATGAGGGCTACACCTTC.

The sample holds many counts of this clonotype. The chain couples TRBV20-1 to TRBJ1-2; D remains ambiguous. The CDR3 spans 16 residues. Trimming shortened V by 6 bases and J by 0 bases, and 20 bases separated the two germline ends. Germline V gene lookup returns CDR1 DFQATT and CDR2 SNEGSKA (reference sequence). This CDR3 is CSATSPVLLANYGYTF. The CDR3 DNA reads as TGCAGTGCCACATCCCCAGTCCTCCTAGCTAACTATGGCTACACCTTC.

This clonotype was detected many times. The genes are TRBV12-3 or TRBV12-4 and TRBJ1-3; D gene unclear. Trimming cost V 7 bases and J 0 bases, with 10 bases left between them. The CDR3 has 14 amino acids. The CDR3 protein is CASTKTGSGNTIYF. CDR3 DNA sequence: TGTGCCAGCACGAAGACTGGCTCTGGAAACACCATATATTTT.

The V and J genes are TRBV12-3 or TRBV12-4 and TRBJ1-5; 8 bases match TRBD1. After removal of 3 bases from V and 6 bases from J, the junction contained 7 bases not matched to a gene. The length of the CDR3 is 15 residues. In nucleotides, the CDR3 is TGTGCCAGCAGTTTGGGCAGGGGGCTGGGTCAGCCCCAGCATTTT. Its translation: CASSLGRGLGQPQHF.

This chain connects TRBV6-5 to TRBJ2-7, with D tentatively TRBD2 (6 bases). V lost 2 bases and J lost 6, with 20 bases in between. The CDR3 has 16 residues. Germline V gene data show CDR1 as MNHEY and CDR2 as SVGAGI. CDR3 nucleotide sequence: TGTGCCAGCAGTTACCCATTCGGACTAAACCCTCTCGAGCAGTACTTC. Protein sequence: CASSYPFGLNPLEQYF.

V is TRBV20-1 and J is TRBJ2-1, with 16 nucleotides matching TRBD2. The V gene end was trimmed by 6 bases and the J gene end by 8 bases; junction bases not matched to a gene: 16. Looked up from germline, CDR1 is DFQATT and CDR2 is SNEGSKA (reference sequence). This CDR3 spans 18 amino acids. The CDR3 nucleotides are TGCAGTGCCTCGGAGGGACTAGCGGGAGGGCCGCGGCAACATGAGCAGTTCTTC. Translation: CSASEGLAGGPRQHEQFF.

This clonotype occurred many times. This CDR3 reads CSARDRGYEQYF. The DNA of the CDR3 is TGCAGTGCTAGAGATCGTGGTTACGAGCAGTACTTC. The chain couples TRBV20-1 to TRBJ2-7, with D unresolved. The germline V and J ends were trimmed by 0 bases and 4 bases, with 7 bases remaining between them. The germline CDR1 and CDR2 sequences are DFQATT and SNEGSKA (reference sequence). The CDR3 runs 12 residues.

Ten or more counts support this clonotype. V and J are TRBV12-3 or TRBV12-4 and TRBJ2-1, with a tentative D call TRBD2 (5 bases). This CDR3 region has 12 residues. V lost 3 bases and J 7 bases, leaving 7 bases between the germline ends. CDR3 amino acids: CASSFGVNEQFF. The CDR3 nucleotides read TGTGCCAGCAGTTTCGGGGTGAATGAGCAGTTCTTC.

This clonotype was found many times. The J gene is TRBJ2-3, the V gene TRBV5-1; tentative D call: TRBD2 (5 bases). Germline CDR1 SGHRS, CDR2 YFSETQ. V was trimmed by 1 base and J by 2 bases, leaving 11 bases between them. The CDR3 consists of 15 residues. The CDR3 DNA reads as TGCGCCAGCAGCTTGATAGCAGCGGACACAGATACGCAGTATTTT. Amino acid sequence: CASSLIAADTDTQYF.

This clonotype came up a few times. The chain employs TRBV9 and TRBJ2-5; possibly TRBD1 for D (6 bases). Germline loops: CDR1 SGDLS, CDR2 YYNGEE. The CDR3 covers 15 residues. The V end was cut by 0 bases, the J end by 2 bases, with 11 bases between. In DNA, the CDR3 is TGTGCCAGCAGCGTAGCTCCCGGACAGCAAGAGACCCAGTACTTC. It codes for CASSVAPGQQETQYF.

This clonotype was counted many times. This chain connects TRBV12-3 or TRBV12-4 to TRBJ2-5; D is possibly TRBD1 (5 bases). With 4 bases removed from V and 4 bases from J, the gap between germline ends came to 13 bases. CDR3 size: 14 residues. The CDR3 DNA reads TGTGCCAGCAGTTCCCAGGGTTGGGGAGAGACCCAGTACTTC. This encodes CASSSQGWGETQYF.

The sample holds many counts of this clonotype. The rearrangement joins TRBV24-1 to TRBJ2-1; D is possibly TRBD1 (5 bases). This CDR3 comprises 12 residues. Between the trimmed V and J ends, which lost 6 bases and 9 bases, there was a span of 11 bases. The germline CDR1 and CDR2 sequences are KGHDR and SFDVKD. DNA of the CDR3: TGTGCCACCAGTATGGGGCCCCGTGAGCAGTTCTTC. Translating it yields CATSMGPREQFF.

This chain links TRBV5-1 with TRBJ2-7; the D gene is possibly TRBD1 (6 bases). CDR3 size: 17 residues. Per the germline V gene, CDR1 is SGHRS and CDR2 is YFSETQ. V was cut by 4 bases and J by 2 bases, with 22 bases left in between. DNA for the CDR3: TGCGCCAGCAGCGCGACAACCTTACAGGGACGGGCCTACGAGCAGTACTTC. Translating gives CASSATTLQGRAYEQYF.

This clonotype was found many times. V usage is TRBV20-1 and J usage is TRBJ2-1; D is unresolved. Germline CDR1 is DFQATT and CDR2 is SNEGSKA (reference sequence). The V gene lost 4 bases and the J gene lost 4 bases, with 8 bases spanning the gap. CDR3 length: 12 amino acids. The chain's CDR3 is CSANRGYNEQFF. The DNA of the CDR3 is TGCAGTGCTAATCGTGGTTACAATGAGCAGTTCTTC.

In its sample, this clonotype was seen a few times. The V and J genes are TRBV7-6 and TRBJ2-7; D unclear. The germline CDR1 and CDR2 sequences are SGHVS and FNYEAQ. V gave up 3 bases and J gave up 7 bases, with 16 bases separating them. The CDR3 sequence is 14 residues long. CDR3 sequence: CASSLSSRAMEQYF. The CDR3 DNA is TGTGCCAGCAGCTTGTCTAGTAGGGCTATGGAGCAGTACTTC.

The chain links TRBV20-1 to TRBJ2-5; D is possibly TRBD2 (6 bases). V lost 5 bases, J lost 2 bases, and 9 bases lay in between. From germline, CDR1 is DFQATT and CDR2 SNEGSKA (reference sequence). This CDR3 has 12 amino acids. This CDR3 is CSALAVQETQYF. CDR3 bases: TGCAGTGCTTTAGCGGTACAAGAGACCCAGTACTTC.

This clonotype was found many times. This rearrangement joins TRBV20-1 to TRBJ2-7; 9 bases match TRBD2. This CDR3 is built from 13 residues. V lost 5 bases to trimming and J lost 3 bases; unmatched junction nucleotides: 5. Germline values: CDR1 DFQATT, CDR2 SNEGSKA (reference sequence). The CDR3 DNA sequence: TGCAGTGCTCATAGCGGGAGTTTCTACGAGCAGTACTTC. Its translation is CSAHSGSFYEQYF.

The chain combines TRBV4-1 with TRBJ2-7, with TRBD1 identical over 8 bases. V trimming: 0 bases; J trimming: 1 base; junction bases outside the gene matches: 5. This CDR3 spans 16 amino acids. Germline CDR1 and CDR2: MGHRA and YSYEKL. CDR3: CASSQEGTGLSYEQYF. CDR3 DNA sequence: TGCGCCAGCAGCCAAGAAGGGACAGGATTATCCTACGAGCAGTACTTC.